These 22 T cell receptor beta chains were all obtained from the same sample, sequenced in a study of T cell responses to AZD1222 COVID-19 vaccine. TCRdb's copy holds only in-frame clones and misses some; the assay was immunoSEQ multiplex PCR. The sample includes 160,000 or so clones, roughly nine tenths of them seen just once. Material: peripheral blood, obtained after recovery from COVID-19. These receptors originate from an adult who had recovered from COVID-19.

This chain connects TRBV7-6 to TRBJ2-1, with TRBD1 matching 12 bases. The CDR3 runs to 17 residues. Germline V CDR1 and CDR2: SGHVS, FNYEAQ. The junction had 11 bases not matched to a gene; V was cut back by 4 bases and J by 7 bases. CDR3 sequence (DNA): TGTGCCAGCAGCTCTCATCCGGGGACAGGGGGCCGGAATGAGCAGTTCTTC. The encoded protein is CASSSHPGTGGRNEQFF.

V is TRBV6-2 or TRBV6-3 and J is TRBJ1-5; the match to TRBD1 covers 9 bases. The ends lost 0 bases at V and 6 bases at J; junction bases unmatched: 3. This CDR3 comprises 15 residues. CDR1 and CDR2 (germline): MNHEY, SVGEGT. CDR3 region: CASSYSGQGGQPQHF. DNA for the CDR3: TGTGCCAGCAGTTACTCGGGACAGGGAGGTCAGCCCCAGCATTTT.

The chain has TRBV14 and TRBJ1-1; TRBD1 is a possible D gene (5 bases). The CDR3 totals 16 residues. Germline CDR1 SGHDN, CDR2 FVKESK. V gave up 3 bases and J gave up 0 bases, with 14 bases separating them. The CDR3 here is CASSHAGWGLNTEAFF. CDR3 DNA sequence: TGTGCCAGCAGCCACGCGGGGTGGGGCTTGAACACTGAAGCTTTCTTT.

The chain combines TRBV14 with TRBJ2-5; 9 bases map to TRBD2. V shed 4 bases and J 5 bases; nucleotides not matched to a gene: 14. The CDR3 contains 17 residues. Germline loops: CDR1 SGHDN, CDR2 FVKESK. CDR3 in DNA: TGTGCCAGCAGCCCAAGGCGGGTAGCGGGGGCCGGGGAGACCCAGTACTTC. Translating gives CASSPRRVAGAGETQYF.

J is TRBJ1-6 and V is TRBV2; D is perhaps TRBD1 (6 bases). V was pared by 7 bases and J by 12 bases, with 13 bases between. The CDR3 is 12 amino acids. Looked up from germline, CDR1 is SNHLY and CDR2 is FYNNEI. This CDR3 reads CASIDRGGPLHF. DNA of the CDR3: TGTGCCAGCATCGATAGGGGGGGACCCCTCCACTTT.

The chain employs TRBV7-2 and TRBJ1-1; D is unresolved. Germline V gene data show CDR1 as SGHTA and CDR2 as FQGNSA. CDR3 length: 13 amino acids. V was clipped by 3 bases and J by 6 bases, with 11 bases between them. CDR3 residues: CASSFERGAEAFF. The CDR3, as DNA: TGTGCCAGCAGCTTTGAGCGGGGAGCTGAAGCTTTCTTT.

Only one count was recorded for this clone. The chain employs TRBV21-1 and TRBJ1-1. TRBV21-1 is a pseudogene segment. The CDR3 consists of 14 residues. In DNA, the CDR3 is TGTGCCAGCAGCCAAGGGAGGAAGAACACTGAAGCTTTCTTT. This translates into CASSQGRKNTEAFF.

The chain recombines TRBV5-1 with TRBJ1-4; TRBD1 agrees at 8 bases. Germline V gene data show CDR1 as SGHRS and CDR2 as YFSETQ. The CDR3 consists of 15 residues. V was clipped by 2 bases and J by 4 bases; unmatched bases: 4. The CDR3 DNA reads TGCGCCAGCAGCTTACGACAGGGGTTTAATGAAAAACTGTTTTTT. This translates into CASSLRQGFNEKLFF.

V usage is TRBV5-1 and J usage is TRBJ1-2; 8 bases fit TRBD1. V gave up 4 bases and J gave up 0 bases; unmatched junction bases: 11. Germline V lookup: CDR1 SGHRS, CDR2 YFSETQ. The CDR3 length is 17 residues. The CDR3: CASSRRAGGAPNYGYTF. In DNA form, the CDR3 reads TGCGCCAGCAGCCGGCGGGCAGGGGGCGCCCCTAACTATGGCTACACCTTC.

V gene TRBV3-1 (or the pseudogene TRBV3-2) combines with J gene TRBJ1-1; 7 bases agree with TRBD1. V was pared by 1 base and J by 4 bases, with 15 bases of the junction left unmatched. Germline V CDR1 and CDR2: LGHDT, YNNKEL (reference sequence). This CDR3 is 18 amino acids long. In nucleotides, the CDR3 is TGTGCCAGCAGCCAAGGCGGGACCAGGGGGTGGGTCGGCACTGAAGCTTTCTTT. Amino acid sequence: CASSQGGTRGWVGTEAFF.

This chain joins TRBV27 and TRBJ2-3; no firm D call. The germline V gene encodes CDR1 MNHEY and CDR2 SMNVEV (reference sequence). The V end lost 3 bases, the J end lost 3 bases, and 7 bases lay between the germline ends. The CDR3 has 13 residues. The CDR3 DNA reads TGTGCCAGCAGTTTTTACGGTACAGATACGCAGTATTTT. Its protein is CASSFYGTDTQYF.

The rearrangement uses TRBV28 and TRBJ2-3; a possible D gene is TRBD2 (6 bases). Trimming stripped 3 bases from V and 0 bases from J, with 10 bases between. The CDR3 loop spans 15 amino acids. CDR1 MDHEN and CDR2 SYDVKM come from the germline V gene. The CDR3 DNA is TGTGCCAGCAGTTTTCAGGGACTGAGCACAGATACGCAGTATTTT. Residues: CASSFQGLSTDTQYF. The full variable domain, with the rest looked up from reference TRBV28 and TRBJ2-3, is DVKVTQSSRYLVKRTGEKVFLECVQDMDHENMFWYRQDPGLGLRLIYFSYDVKMKEKGDIPEGYSVSREKKERFSLILESASTNQTSMYLCASSFQGLSTDTQYFGPGTRLTVL.

This rearrangement joins TRBV19 to TRBJ2-7, with 8 bases aligning to TRBD1. The V and J ends lost 10 bases and 5 bases, in that order; junction bases with no gene match: 10. Germline loops: CDR1 LNHDA, CDR2 SQIVND (reference sequence). The CDR3 sequence is 13 residues long. The CDR3 DNA sequence: TGTGCCACTCAGGACAGGGTGAGTCACGAGCAGTACTTC. It translates to CATQDRVSHEQYF.

The chain carries TRBV4-2 and TRBJ2-4, with 8 bases fitting TRBD2. The V gene's germline CDR1 is LGHNA and CDR2 YNFKEQ. The CDR3 is made up of 14 amino acids. Germline trimming cut 4 bases from V and 1 base from J; bases unmatched to any gene: 0. CDR3 sequence (DNA): TGTGCCAGCAGCCCTAGCGGGGCCAAAAACATTCAGTACTTC. Translation gives CASSPSGAKNIQYF.

The CDR3 sequence is CASSQVHRSGGANYGYTF. Here the CDR3 DNA reads TGCGCCAGCAGCCAGGTCCACCGCTCAGGGGGCGCAAACTATGGCTACACCTTC. The chain is built from TRBV4-1 and TRBJ1-2, with TRBD1 matching 8 bases. The germline gives CDR1 MGHRA, CDR2 YSYEKL. The length of the CDR3 is 18 residues. Trimming took 3 bases from V and 2 from J; bases not matched to a gene: 14.

The chain links TRBV10-1 to TRBJ2-7; D is possibly TRBD1 (7 bases). The CDR3 consists of 16 residues. Trimming took 11 bases from V and 0 from J, leaving 23 bases between them. Germline V CDR1 and CDR2: WNHNN, SYGVQD (reference sequence). The CDR3 sequence is CAGAENRGLSSYEQYF. CDR3 sequence (DNA): TGCGCCGGCGCGGAAAACAGGGGACTGAGCTCCTACGAGCAGTACTTC.

The chain couples TRBV28 to TRBJ1-5; 7 bases map to TRBD1. Trimming at V came to 4 bases and at J to 7 bases, leaving 13 bases not matched to a gene. The CDR3 extends over 16 amino acids. Looked up from germline, CDR1 is MDHEN and CDR2 is SYDVKM. CDR3 nucleotide sequence: TGTGCCAGCAGTTCCTGGACAGGAGGGGTCGGCCAGCCCCAGCATTTT. Its translation is CASSSWTGGVGQPQHF.

The chain combines TRBV7-2 with TRBJ2-3, with TRBD2 matching 13 bases. Germline CDR1 SGHTA, CDR2 FQGNSA. The CDR3 spans 16 residues. V lost 5 bases and J lost 7; bases outside the gene matches: 9. The CDR3 sequence: CASSKWTSGSGYTQYF. CDR3 bases: TGTGCCAGCAGCAAATGGACTAGCGGGAGCGGATATACGCAGTATTTT.

This clone has a single count. The chain uses TRBV12-3 or TRBV12-4 and TRBJ2-7; no clear D gene. CDR3 length: 11 residues. V lost 5 bases and J lost 3, with 5 bases in between. The CDR3 bases are TGTGCCAGCAGTGGCGTCTACGAGCAGTACTTC. Translating it yields CASSGVYEQYF.

V and J are TRBV28 and TRBJ2-7; TRBD2 matches 8 bases. In germline, CDR1 is MDHEN, CDR2 SYDVKM. This CDR3 comprises 14 residues. The J segment lost 3 bases and the V segment lost 3 bases, leaving 4 bases of the junction unmatched. The CDR3 is CASSFPAGVYEQYF. The CDR3, as DNA: TGTGCCAGCAGTTTCCCAGCGGGGGTCTACGAGCAGTACTTC.

In its sample, this clone was seen a few times. This sequence joins TRBV7-3 and TRBJ1-5; 8 bases match TRBD1. The ends lost 4 bases at V and 7 bases at J; junction bases unmatched: 6. CDR1 is SGHTA, CDR2 FQGTGA, per germline. The CDR3 contains 14 residues. CDR3 sequence: CASSWTGSGQPQHF. Written as DNA, the CDR3 is TGTGCCAGCAGCTGGACAGGGTCGGGACAGCCCCAGCATTTT.

In this sample, this clone turned up once. This chain joins TRBV10-3 and TRBJ2-1; 9 positions match TRBD1. Looked up from germline, CDR1 is ENHRY and CDR2 is SYGVKD. V lost 6 bases and J lost 10; bases outside the gene matches: 10. The CDR3 totals 14 residues. CDR3 protein: CAISTGGASYEQFF. The CDR3 nucleotides are TGTGCCATCAGCACAGGGGGCGCATCATACGAGCAGTTCTTC.